Detailed here is one T cell receptor (beta chain). CDR1 is SQVTM, CDR2 ANQGSEA, per germline. Trimming removed 1 base from V and 3 bases from J; junction bases left unmatched: 6. The length of the CDR3 is 15 residues. TCR beta from blood CD8+ and CD4+ T cells was sequenced. The multiple sclerosis controls, all treatment-naive patients, had relapsing-remitting disease that was stable or active. TEMRA cells were FACS-enriched, and CD8+ and CD4+ T cells were isolated negatively. This sample is drawn from a study of CD8 T cells in Susac syndrome. An amount of RNA that ranged from roughly 0.5 to 1 ug was reverse transcribed with random hexamers. The TCR beta CDR3 was amplified by immunoSEQ multiplex PCR across 54 Vbeta, 13 Jbeta. TCRdb redid the calling of the immunoSEQ multiplex PCR reads with MiXCR, one entry per CDR3 protein. The sample includes approximately 210,000 distinct CDR3 sequences, approximately 95% of them seen just once.

The chain employs TRBV29-1 and TRBJ2-7; TRBD2 matches at 10 bases. The receptor was derived from a human donor with multiple sclerosis. The sequenced sample was CD4+ T cells from PBMCs. CDR3 residues: CSVEVWLAGDYEQYF. In DNA, the CDR3 is TGCAGCGTTGAAGTTTGGCTAGCGGGAGACTACGAGCAGTACTTC.